A selection of T cell receptor beta chains follows, all from one sample in a study of CD8+ T cells in alopecia areata. Repertoires were generated with immunoSEQ multiplex PCR, while TCRdb's copy carries only in-frame clones and drops some. The sample includes 100,000 to 150,000 clones, almost 50% of them seen just once. This specimen was CD8+ T cells sorted from blood, taken at week 0. These receptors originate from a human donor with alopecia areata. Each CDR3 is given without its conserved first and last residue. Some rows have no size entry. The others give once, few or many, or a class for an expanded clone.

CDR3 protein	clone size	CDR3 length	V gene	J gene
ASSQGPEYEQY	once	11	TRBV4-1	TRBJ2-7
ASSHGPPGTDTQY	-	13	TRBV5-1	TRBJ2-3
ASSLATGYEQY	few	11	TRBV7-9	TRBJ2-7
ASSYRDTGELF	few	11	TRBV6-5	TRBJ2-2
ASSHRHATNEKLF	-	13	TRBV27	TRBJ1-4
SVDVLGANEQF	-	11	TRBV29-1	TRBJ2-1
ASSAGGPYEQY	-	11	TRBV7-9	TRBJ2-7
ASSDAAEKLF	-	10	TRBV6-1	TRBJ1-4
ASSKTAYEQY	-	10	TRBV25-1	TRBJ2-7
ASSFQVRDEQY	few	11	TRBV11-2	TRBJ2-7